The rows below give T cell receptor beta chains drawn from one sample of a study of T cells in Graves' hyperthyroidism and ophthalmopathy. TCRdb itself ran the multiplex PCR reads through MiXCR, one entry per CDR3 protein. The table lists 270,000 or so distinct CDR3 sequences, 12% to 15% of them singletons. Sequences were obtained from blood. The origin of the receptors is a woman in her forties or fifties with Graves' hyperthyroidism that later progressed to Graves' ophthalmopathy. CDR3s include the opening cysteine and the closing phenylalanine or tryptophan. Each record gives: V gene, D gene, J gene, CDR3 protein. A D gene is named only where the DNA matches it firmly.

>TRBV28|NA|TRBJ2-1
CASSGVGPYNEQFF
>TRBV5-4|TRBD1|TRBJ2-3
CASSPTGQSTDTQYF
>TRBV7-9|NA|TRBJ2-3
CASSLDKGFTDTQYF
>TRBV18|NA|TRBJ2-3
CASSMGRGTDTQYF
>TRBV3-1|NA|TRBJ2-7
CASSQDVSGHALYEQYF
>TRBV24-1|TRBD1|TRBJ1-5
CATSEAGQASNQPQHF
>TRBV9|NA|TRBJ2-1
CASQGLGMNNEQFF
>TRBV9|NA|TRBJ2-1
CASSGGLPRRNEQFF
>TRBV7-3|NA|TRBJ2-7
CASSLTGETYEQYF
>TRBV6-1|NA|TRBJ1-2
CATLLTPNYGYTF
>TRBV5-6|NA|TRBJ2-2
CASSLKSGANTGELFF
>TRBV28|NA|TRBJ2-6
CASSEDYGANVLTF
>TRBV20-1|NA|TRBJ1-1
CSAHPRGHQNTEAFF
>TRBV14|NA|TRBJ1-2
CASSPGGSQGYGYTF
>TRBV12-3/TRBV12-4|TRBD1|TRBJ2-1
CASSPGQGVTYNEQFF
>TRBV18|TRBD1|TRBJ1-2
CASSGTGEYGYTF
>TRBV3-1|NA|TRBJ1-3
CASSQTGHSGNTIYF
>TRBV20-1|TRBD2|TRBJ2-1
CSARTTRTSGRRYEQFF
>TRBV11-2|NA|TRBJ2-7
CASRSIGEEGYEQYF
>TRBV30|NA|TRBJ2-3
CAWSAKAADTQYF
>TRBV7-2|NA|TRBJ2-1
CASSFTGRSYNEQFF
>TRBV20-1|NA|TRBJ1-5
CSARSRGWNQPQHF